This entry lists 11 T cell receptor beta chains sequenced from one sample in a study of CD8 T cells in ankylosing spondylitis. TCRdb redid the calling of the 5' RACE reads with MiXCR, one entry per CDR3 protein. The repertoire holds roughly 130,000 distinct CDR3 sequences, with about 8% as singletons. Sequenced input: synovial fluid, either unsorted or a sorted T cell fraction (not recorded which). These receptors originate from a male donor with ankylosing spondylitis.

The chain employs TRBV2 and TRBJ2-2; D is possibly TRBD2 (7 bases). This CDR3 is 14 amino acids long. Germline CDR1 reads SNHLY; CDR2 reads FYNNEI. V lost 6 bases and J lost 8, with 16 bases in between. Written as DNA, the CDR3 is TGTGCCAGCAGCCAACAGGGAGGGTCGGGGGAGCTGTTTTTT. Its translation: CASSQQGGSGELFF.

This clonotype occurred once. The chain carries TRBV28 and TRBJ1-1; 8 nucleotides match TRBD1. Germline V lookup: CDR1 MDHEN, CDR2 SYDVKM. Germline trimming cut 9 bases from V and 3 bases from J; bases unmatched to any gene: 12. The length of the CDR3 is 15 residues. DNA of the CDR3: TGTGCCAGTAACCGACAGGGGAATAGAGACACTGAAGCTTTCTTT. Translated: CASNRQGNRDTEAFF. Looking up the rest from reference TRBV28 and TRBJ1-1 gives the full variable domain: DVKVTQSSRYLVKRTGEKVFLECVQDMDHENMFWYRQDPGLGLRLIYFSYDVKMKEKGDIPEGYSVSREKKERFSLILESASTNQTSMYLCASNRQGNRDTEAFFGQGTRLTVV.

There are many counts of this clonotype. This rearrangement joins TRBV20-1 to TRBJ2-1; D is unresolved. Germline V gives CDR1 DFQATT, CDR2 SNEGSKA (reference sequence). The CDR3 is 10 residues long. With 6 bases removed from V and 4 bases from J, the gap between germline ends came to 4 bases. In DNA, the CDR3 is TGCAGTGCCGTATACAATGAGCAGTTCTTC. This sequence encodes CSAVYNEQFF.

J is TRBJ2-7 and V is TRBV15; no firm D call. Germline V gives CDR1 LNHNV, CDR2 YYDKDF (reference sequence). Between the trimmed V and J ends, which lost 1 base and 0 bases, there was a span of 13 bases. CDR3 length: 16 amino acids. CDR3 sequence: CATSRGPTGGSYEQYF. The CDR3 DNA reads as TGTGCCACCAGCAGAGGACCTACCGGCGGCTCCTACGAGCAGTACTTC. The whole variable domain, remainder taken from reference TRBV15 and TRBJ2-7, is DAMVIQNPRYQVTQFGKPVTLSCSQTLNHNVMYWYQQKSSQAPKLLFHYYDKDFNNEADTPDNFQSRRPNTSFCFLDIRSPGLGDTAMYLCATSRGPTGGSYEQYFGPGTRLTVT.

This clonotype was seen many times. CDR3 DNA: TGTGCCAGCAGTTTACTACCGGGAAGCGGGCAAGAGACCCAGTACTTC. Residues: CASSLLPGSGQETQYF. This chain uses TRBV28 with TRBJ2-5, with D possibly being TRBD2 (6 bases). The CDR3 spans 16 residues. The V gene lost 2 bases and the J gene lost 2 bases, with 15 bases spanning the gap. Per the germline V gene, CDR1 is MDHEN and CDR2 is SYDVKM.

V gene TRBV18 combines with J gene TRBJ2-5; no firm D call. With 3 bases removed from V and 5 bases from J, the gap between germline ends came to 13 bases. Per the germline V gene, CDR1 is KGHSH and CDR2 is LQKENI. This CDR3 comprises 14 residues. This CDR3 reads CASSPPSDRETQYF. The CDR3 DNA reads as TGTGCCAGCTCACCCCCCTCGGACCGGGAGACCCAGTACTTC.

This clonotype was recorded a few times. The chain recombines TRBV14 with TRBJ2-7; no firm D call. Germline assignment: CDR1 SGHDN and CDR2 FVKESK. Trimming pared 1 base from V and 4 bases from J, leaving 11 bases between. The length of the CDR3 is 14 residues. The chain's CDR3 is CASSQGPVRYEQYF. In nucleotides, the CDR3 is TGTGCCAGCAGCCAAGGCCCGGTAAGATACGAGCAGTACTTC.

This clonotype was seen a few times. CDR3 region: CASSEGRDSTDTQYF. The CDR3 DNA follows: TGTGCCAGCAGTGAAGGCCGGGACAGCACAGATACGCAGTATTTT. The V call is TRBV2, the J call TRBJ2-3, with D possibly called TRBD1 or TRBD2 (5 bases each). The CDR3 has 15 residues. The germline V and J ends were trimmed by 1 base and 0 bases, with 8 bases remaining between them. Germline-derived CDR1 and CDR2 are SNHLY and FYNNEI.

This clonotype was seen many times. The chain recombines TRBV3-1 with TRBJ2-2; D assignment may be TRBD1 or TRBD2 (5 bases each). The CDR3 runs 14 residues. V lost 6 bases, J lost 5 bases, and 13 bases lay in between. Germline V CDR1 and CDR2: LGHDT, YNNKEL (reference sequence). The CDR3 loop reads CASRRGPATGELFF. The DNA of the CDR3 is TGTGCCAGCAGGAGGGGACCAGCGACCGGGGAGCTGTTTTTT.

The chain uses TRBV6-2 or TRBV6-3 and TRBJ2-2; either TRBD1 or TRBD2 may fit D (6 bases each). This CDR3 spans 15 amino acids. Trimming took 0 bases from V and 4 from J, leaving 9 bases between them. CDR1 and CDR2 (germline): MNHEY, SVGEGT. CDR3 coding DNA: TGTGCCAGCAGTTACTCGGGGGGCAGCACCGGGGAGCTGTTTTTT. Translated, it gives CASSYSGGSTGELFF.

This clonotype was counted many times. V gene TRBV5-1 combines with J gene TRBJ1-4, with D perhaps matching TRBD1 (6 bases). CDR3 length: 15 amino acids. V was clipped by 4 bases and J by 8 bases, with 18 bases between them. Germline CDR1 reads SGHRS; CDR2 reads YFSETQ. CDR3: CASSQGGSGGEKLFF. The CDR3, as DNA: TGCGCCAGCAGCCAAGGGGGATCGGGTGGGGAAAAACTGTTTTTT.